These T cell receptor beta chains were read from a single sample in a study of cytomegalovirus exposure and HLA in healthy donors. Sequencing used immunoSEQ multiplex PCR; TCRdb keeps in-frame clones, though not all of them. The data show more than 200,000 clones, more than 70% seen once. The sample taken for sequencing was PBMCs. The receptor set was obtained from a human donor in good health. CDR3s include the opening cysteine and the closing phenylalanine or tryptophan. D genes are given only for firm matches. Clone sizes are given selectively: once, few, many, or a class where the clone is expanded.

abundance,v_gene,j_gene,d_gene,CDR3nt,CDR3aa
-,TRBV2,TRBJ2-7,TRBD1,TGTGCCAGCAGAAGGACAGGGAACGAGCAGTACTTC,CASRRTGNEQYF
-,TRBV28,TRBJ1-5,TRBD1,TGTGCCAGCATTTTACAGGGGGGTAATCAGCCCCAGCATTTT,CASILQGGNQPQHF
-,TRBV7-9,TRBJ2-7,TRBD1,TGTTCCAGCAGCCCGGGACAGCTCTCCTACGAGCAGTACTTC,CSSSPGQLSYEQYF
-,TRBV7-9,TRBJ2-1,TRBD1,TGTGCCAGCAGCTTTCCGGGACAGGGATACAATGAGCAGTTCTTC,CASSFPGQGYNEQFF
few,TRBV13,TRBJ2-7,-,TGTGCCAGCAGCTTAGGACAGGGTTACGAGCAGTACTTC,CASSLGQGYEQYF
-,TRBV5-1,TRBJ2-2,TRBD1,TGCGCCAGCAGCCTGACAGGGGACACCGGGGAGCTGTTTTTT,CASSLTGDTGELFF
-,TRBV9,TRBJ2-3,TRBD2,TGTGCCAGCAGCCCGAGACTAGCGGGAGGGACAGATACGCAGTATTTT,CASSPRLAGGTDTQYF
-,TRBV6-5,TRBJ1-5,-,TGTGCCAGCAGTTACTCGGAGGGGTATCAGCCCCAGCATTTT,CASSYSEGYQPQHF
-,TRBV4-3,TRBJ1-3,TRBD1,TGCGCCAGCAGCTTACAGGGGTCGGGAAACACCATATATTTT,CASSLQGSGNTIYF
-,TRBV7-9,TRBJ1-4,TRBD1,TGTTCCAGCAGCCGGGACAGCTCTATTGAAAAACTGTTTTTT,CSSSRDSSIEKLFF
few,TRBV5-4,TRBJ2-5,TRBD1,TGTGCCAGCAGCTTGGGACAGGGGCCCCAAGAGACCCAGTACTTC,CASSLGQGPQETQYF
-,TRBV7-6,TRBJ1-5,-,TGTGCCAGCAGCCCGAGGGAAAATCAGCCCCAGCATTTT,CASSPRENQPQHF
-,TRBV5-4,TRBJ1-1,-,TGTGCCAGCAGCAGCGGGGACCGAAACACTGAAGCTTTCTTT,CASSSGDRNTEAFF
-,TRBV5-4,TRBJ1-1,TRBD1,TGTGCCAGCAGCTTGGGGGACAGGGGGCGACCCTTTGAAGCTTTCTTT,CASSLGDRGRPFEAFF
-,TRBV28,TRBJ2-7,TRBD2,TGTGCCAGCCGATTTAGCGGGAGTGGGGGCGAGCAGTACTTC,CASRFSGSGGEQYF
-,TRBV6-4,TRBJ2-1,-,TGTGCCAGCAGTGGAGAGCCCTACAATGAGCAGTTCTTC,CASSGEPYNEQFF
-,TRBV6-4,TRBJ2-5,-,TGTGCCAGCAGTGTGGAGGGCCAGACCCAAGAGACCCAGTACTTC,CASSVEGQTQETQYF
-,TRBV28,TRBJ1-2,TRBD1,TGTGCCAGCAGTTCAGGGGGCTATGGCTACACCTTC,CASSSGGYGYTF
-,TRBV11-2,TRBJ1-1,TRBD1,TGTGCCAGCAGCGCGGGACAGGGGGCTGTCTGGACTGAAGCTTTCTTT,CASSAGQGAVWTEAFF
-,TRBV28,TRBJ2-7,TRBD2,TGTGCCAGCAGTAGCGGGAGCTCCTACGAGCAGTACTTC,CASSSGSSYEQYF
-,TRBV27,TRBJ2-7,-,TGTGCCAGCAGTTTGTCAGGGGCCTTTGGGGAGCAGTACTTC,CASSLSGAFGEQYF
-,TRBV5-1,TRBJ2-5,-,TGCGCCAGCAGCACCGCCAGGGCCCAAGCAGGGAATAGCGGACATTACTTC,CASSTARAQAGNSGHYF
once,TRBV10-3,TRBJ1-4,TRBD1,TGTGCCATCAGTGACCCGGGACAGGGTATAGAAAAACTGTTTTTT,CAISDPGQGIEKLFF
-,TRBV6-1,TRBJ2-7,TRBD1,TGTGCCAGCAGTCGCGGGCAGGGGGCTACCTACGAGCAGTACTTC,CASSRGQGATYEQYF
-,TRBV29-1,TRBJ2-2,-,TGCAGCGTTGACGGCGGGGCAGGAGTAGTGGGGGAGCTGTTTTTT,CSVDGGAGVVGELFF
-,TRBV7-2,TRBJ2-1,TRBD2,TGTGCCAGCAGCTCGACTAGCCTTGAGCAGTTCTTC,CASSSTSLEQFF
-,TRBV5-8,TRBJ2-1,-,TGTGCCAGCAGCCCTGACAGTGCGTCTGGGGTTGAGCAGTTCTTC,CASSPDSASGVEQFF
once,TRBV27,TRBJ2-3,TRBD2,TGTGCCAGCAGTTTATCCGTTAGCGGGAGGTCCCTTCAGTATTTT,CASSLSVSGRSLQYF
-,TRBV19,TRBJ1-2,-,TGTGCCAGTAGTATCGAGGGAGATGGCGGCTACACCTTC,CASSIEGDGGYTF
-,TRBV28,TRBJ2-7,TRBD2,TGTGCCAGCAGTTTATCGCGGGAGAACTTTTTTGTATCCGAGCAGTACTTC,CASSLSRENFFVSEQYF
-,TRBV28,TRBJ1-1,-,TGTGCCAGCAGTTCAATGAACACTGAAGCTTTCTTT,CASSSMNTEAFF
-,TRBV9,TRBJ2-5,-,TGTGCCAGCAGCGTAGCGGCCGGGTTCGGAGGGACCCAGTACTTC,CASSVAAGFGGTQYF
-,TRBV28,TRBJ2-6,-,TGTGCCAGCAGTTCCCGGGGGTTAGGTGGGGCCAACGTCCTGACTTTC,CASSSRGLGGANVLTF
-,TRBV10-3,TRBJ2-1,TRBD1,TGTGCCATTTGGGACAGGGACGACAATGAGCAGTTCTTC,CAIWDRDDNEQFF
-,TRBV2,TRBJ1-5,-,TGTGCCAGCATGAGGGGGACGTATCAGCCCCAGCATTTT,CASMRGTYQPQHF
-,TRBV18,TRBJ1-1,-,TGTGCCAGCTCACCACCGGAGGCTTTGGGCACTGAAGCTTTCTTT,CASSPPEALGTEAFF
-,TRBV27,TRBJ2-7,-,TGTGCCAGCAGTTTATCGCTATCCTACGAGCAGTACTTC,CASSLSLSYEQYF
once,TRBV12-5,TRBJ1-2,-,TGTGCTAGTGGCCTTACCACAGGCCAGGGCTACACCTTC,CASGLTTGQGYTF
-,TRBV27,TRBJ2-7,-,TGTGCCAGCAGTTACAGGGTTCCCTACGAGCAGTACTTC,CASSYRVPYEQYF
-,TRBV7-9,TRBJ2-7,TRBD1,TGTTCCAGCAGCGACCGGGACAGCCACTCCTACGAGCAGTACTTC,CSSSDRDSHSYEQYF
few,TRBV18,TRBJ1-5,-,TGTGCCAGCTCACCGGGCAGCAATCAGCCCCAGCATTTT,CASSPGSNQPQHF
-,TRBV15,TRBJ1-2,TRBD1,TGTGCCACCAGCAGAGGACAGGGTGTTCTCCATGGCTACACCTTC,CATSRGQGVLHGYTF
-,TRBV4-2,TRBJ2-7,-,TGTGCCAGCAGCCAAGTTTCAGGACAGACCTCCTACGAGCAGTACTTC,CASSQVSGQTSYEQYF
few,TRBV19,TRBJ2-7,TRBD1,TGTGCCAGTAGTATAAGGGACAGGGGGGCCTACGAGCAGTACTTC,CASSIRDRGAYEQYF
-,TRBV11-2,TRBJ2-6,TRBD1,TGTGCCAGCAGCCCGCAGGGGGCTCACTCTGGGGCCAACGTCCTGACTTTC,CASSPQGAHSGANVLTF